The clone carrying this T cell receptor (beta chain) was seen more than once but under ten times. Its specificity is not known. This entry belongs to a study of cytomegalovirus exposure and HLA in healthy donors. About the research overall: Around 81% of approximately 400 genotyped donors fell in the Caucasian-associated ancestry cluster. General observations from the study: V segments that were indistinguishable, TRBV6-2 and TRBV6-3 among them, were omitted from analysis. A later analysis found that most CMV-associated TCR beta chains appeared HLA-restricted. Previously analyzed data showed that most TCR beta V segments were productive at a frequency of about 87% or about 30%.

The CDR3 totals 12 residues. It was with 60 Vbeta and 13 Jbeta primers that the PCR ran. Sequenced by immunoSEQ multiplex PCR; TCRdb stores in-frame clones only, minus some. The sample records approximately 170,000 clones, under 80% being singletons. The material sequenced was PBMCs. The J gene is TRBJ2-3, the V gene TRBV21-1; the listed D gene, TRBD2, was not tested against the DNA. TRBV21-1 is a pseudogene segment. The TCR was taken from a female donor in good health and CMV-seronegative. CDR3: CASRAGGDTQYF. CDR3 nucleotides: TGTGCCAGCAGGGCGGGAGGAGATACGCAGTATTTT.